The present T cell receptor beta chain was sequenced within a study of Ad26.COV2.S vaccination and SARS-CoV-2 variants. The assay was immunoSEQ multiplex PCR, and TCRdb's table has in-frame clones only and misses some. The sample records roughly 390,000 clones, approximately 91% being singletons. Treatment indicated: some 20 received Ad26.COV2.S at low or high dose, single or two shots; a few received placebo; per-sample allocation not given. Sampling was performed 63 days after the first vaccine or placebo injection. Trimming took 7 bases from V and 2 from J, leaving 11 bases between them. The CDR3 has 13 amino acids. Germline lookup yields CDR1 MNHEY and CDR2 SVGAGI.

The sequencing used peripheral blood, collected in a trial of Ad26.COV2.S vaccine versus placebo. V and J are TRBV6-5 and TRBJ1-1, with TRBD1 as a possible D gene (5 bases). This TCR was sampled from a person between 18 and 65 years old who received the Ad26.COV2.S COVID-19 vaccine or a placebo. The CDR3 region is CASMGRINTEAFF. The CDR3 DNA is TGTGCCAGCATGGGGCGGATAAACACTGAAGCTTTCTTT.